The TCR beta chain under discussion was sequenced for a study of blood T cell repertoires in COVID-19. Study context: Acute and convalescent COVID-19 specimens originated in the United States, Italy and Spain.

Generated by immunoSEQ multiplex PCR, the TCRdb table keeps only in-frame clones and is missing some. The sample includes around 130,000 clones, 65% to 85% seen only once; the top ten take 3.5% to 5.5%. This clone was found many times. The CDR3 is 14 residues long. The germline CDR1 and CDR2 sequences are WNHNN and SYGVQD (reference sequence). With 8 bases removed from V and 8 bases from J, the gap between germline ends came to 19 bases. Sequenced input: peripheral blood. The receptor's source is a woman in her seventies with acute or convalescent COVID-19. The chain uses TRBV10-1 and TRBJ2-1; a weak D match, TRBD2 (6 bases). CDR3 amino acids: CASATRDSHDEQFF. The CDR3 DNA follows: TGCGCCAGCGCTACCCGGGACTCCCACGATGAGCAGTTCTTC.